This T cell receptor (beta chain) appears in the sequencing data of a study of blood T cell repertoires in COVID-19. In the authors' workflow: Amplification from reference gene primers served as the basis for estimated nucleated cell counts. Clones were sequenced by immunoSEQ multiplex PCR, and TCRdb holds only the in-frame ones, with some missing. Clonal size and the V and J genes are those of that table, whereas D and trimming came from the DNA. The repertoire holds about 200,000 clones, with about 80% as singletons. Two negative PCRs, clearance, or symptom resolution had been documented for recovered Cohort 3 donors. Per the germline V gene, CDR1 is MGHRA and CDR2 is YSYEKL. Trimming removed 4 bases at V and 1 base at J, with 19 bases between. The CDR3 covers 17 residues.

Sequencing used PBMCs or T cells enriched from blood (not recorded which). This receptor was obtained from a man aged 40-49 years who had recovered from COVID-19. The V and J genes are TRBV4-1 and TRBJ1-1; the D gene is possibly TRBD1 (6 bases). The CDR3 loop is CASSPPIRDTRNTEAFF. The CDR3 nucleotides are TGCGCCAGCAGCCCCCCTATCCGGGACACTAGGAACACTGAAGCTTTCTTT.